This T cell receptor beta chain was sequenced in a study of post-analysis software for immune sequencing data. Study-level results: Patients carried roughly five TRBV segments more frequently than controls did, and TRBV5-6, TRBV5-1 and TRBV20-1 were among them. Controls significantly exceeded multiple sclerosis patients in normalized Chao1 diversity.

Comments on this clonotype: Its target is not known.

The CDR3 length is 12 residues. Germline V gives CDR1 WSHSY, CDR2 SAAADI. The authors incorporated unique molecular identifiers into the TCR beta cDNA libraries. TCRdb reanalysed the PCR reads using MiXCR and keeps one entry per CDR3 protein. The sample yields a few hundred thousand distinct CDR3 sequences, about 39% seen once. This TCR came from a girl aged 2 to 10 with multiple sclerosis. The specimen was blood. The chain carries TRBV10-2 and TRBJ2-4; D unclear. The J call may be mistaken, given a closer DNA end match to TRBJ2-7. The chain's CDR3 is CASSESRYEQYF. In DNA, the CDR3 is TGCGCCAGCAGTGAGTCCCGCTACGAGCAGTACTTC.